These 12 T cell receptor beta chains came from one sample sequenced in a study of T cells in Graves' hyperthyroidism and ophthalmopathy. TCR beta CDR3 regions were amplified from RNA. RT-PCR in the first round (using the HTBI primer set) targeted the TCR CDR3. TCRdb re-called the multiplex PCR reads with MiXCR, one entry per CDR3 protein. This table has about 360,000 distinct CDR3 sequences, about a fifth appearing once. The sequenced material came from blood. These receptors came from a woman younger than 30 with Graves' hyperthyroidism.

The rearrangement uses TRBV27 and TRBJ1-5; 9 bases line up with TRBD1. Germline V gives CDR1 MNHEY, CDR2 SMNVEV (reference sequence). The CDR3 covers 18 residues. J gave up 9 bases and V 6 bases, and 21 bases lay outside the gene matches. The CDR3: CASSLSGQGDFGDSPQHF. For the CDR3, the DNA is TGTGCCAGCAGCCTATCGGGACAGGGAGATTTCGGGGATTCGCCCCAGCATTTT.

The sample holds many counts of this clonotype. V usage is TRBV7-3 and J usage is TRBJ2-2; D is possibly TRBD1 or TRBD2 (6 bases each). The length of the CDR3 is 16 residues. Germline CDR1 reads SGHTA; CDR2 reads FQGTGA. The V end lost 5 bases, the J end lost 6 bases, and 19 bases lay between the germline ends. For the CDR3, the DNA is TGTGCCAGCAGCCCCCCCTGGGGGGCGACAGCCGGGGAGCTGTTTTTT. This encodes CASSPPWGATAGELFF.

In its sample, this clonotype was seen many times. This rearrangement joins TRBV6-5 to TRBJ1-1; a weak D match, TRBD1 (5 bases). The ends were cut back, 0 bases at V and 3 bases at J, with 11 bases in the middle. Germline lookup yields CDR1 MNHEY and CDR2 SVGAGI. This CDR3 spans 15 amino acids. CDR3 loop: CASSYSRGSDTEAFF. The CDR3 nucleotides read TGTGCCAGCAGTTACTCAAGGGGATCGGACACTGAAGCTTTCTTT.

This clonotype was seen repeatedly, ten times or more. The chain joins TRBV7-8 to TRBJ2-5; 7 bases map to TRBD1. Trimming at V came to 0 bases and at J to 2 bases, leaving 3 bases not matched to a gene. Germline assignment: CDR1 SGHVS and CDR2 FQNEAQ. CDR3 length: 15 amino acids. The CDR3 is CASSLARGRQETQYF. The DNA of the CDR3 is TGTGCCAGCAGCTTAGCGAGGGGGCGACAAGAGACCCAGTACTTC.

The chain has TRBV27 and TRBJ1-6; 10 nucleotides align to TRBD1. From germline, CDR1 is MNHEY and CDR2 SMNVEV (reference sequence). The CDR3 is made up of 14 amino acids. V gave up 4 bases and J gave up 8 bases; unmatched junction bases: 2. CDR3 DNA: TGTGCCAGCAGTTCGGACAGGGGGGATTCACCCCTCCACTTT. Amino acid sequence: CASSSDRGDSPLHF.

This clonotype was detected ten times or more. CDR3 sequence reads: CASSLSRTGYGYTF. The CDR3 DNA reads as TGTGCCAGCAGTTTATCCCGGACTGGTTATGGCTACACCTTC. The chain employs TRBV12-3 or TRBV12-4 and TRBJ1-2; D call uncertain. V was cut by 2 bases and J by 5 bases, with 12 bases left in between. This CDR3 is 14 amino acids long.

This clonotype is a singleton in its sample. The chain employs TRBV20-1 and TRBJ2-5; D ambiguous. The CDR3 is 12 residues long. Germline V gene data show CDR1 as DFQATT and CDR2 as SNEGSKA (reference sequence). Trimming pared 6 bases from V and 9 bases from J, leaving 17 bases between. CDR3 in DNA: TGCAGTGCCCCGAACGGCGGTTTCGCCCAGTACTTC. Translated: CSAPNGGFAQYF.

This clonotype was observed at least ten times. The chain has TRBV12-3 or TRBV12-4 and TRBJ2-7; D may be TRBD2 (5 bases). The ends were cut back, 4 bases at V and 2 bases at J, with 15 bases in the middle. This CDR3 is 15 amino acids long. The CDR3 region is CASSSSLRGTYEQYF. The CDR3 bases are TGTGCCAGCAGTTCCAGTCTCCGGGGAACCTACGAGCAGTACTTC.

This clonotype was seen ten or more times. With a much larger clone just one base away, this may be a read error. The chain links TRBV15 to TRBJ1-5; no firm D call. The CDR3 spans 14 residues. Germline V gives CDR1 LNHNV, CDR2 YYDKDF (reference sequence). Written as DNA, the CDR3 is TGTGCCGCCAGCAGAGATCAGCATGATCAGCCCCAGCATTTT. It translates to CAASRDQHDQPQHF. The complete variable domain, with remaining parts taken from reference TRBV15 and TRBJ1-5, reads DAMVIQNPRYQVTQFGKPVTLSCSQTLNHNVMYWYQQKSSQAPKLLFHYYDKDFNNEADTPDNFQSRRPNTSFCFLDIRSPGLGDTAMYLCAASRDQHDQPQHFGDGTRLSIL.

V usage is TRBV13 and J usage is TRBJ1-3; TRBD1 agrees at 8 bases. The germline V gene encodes CDR1 PRHDT and CDR2 FYEKMQ (reference sequence). The CDR3 has 16 amino acids. J lost 0 bases, V lost 5 bases, and 6 bases had no gene match. CDR3 nucleotides: TGTGCCAGCAGCACTAGTCAGGGGGCCTCTGGAAACACCATATATTTT. This gives the protein CASSTSQGASGNTIYF.

This clonotype was observed many times. The V call is TRBV27, the J call TRBJ2-7; 14 nucleotides line up with TRBD2. This CDR3 spans 15 amino acids. Germline V lookup: CDR1 MNHEY, CDR2 SMNVEV (reference sequence). The ends lost 8 bases at V and 3 bases at J; junction bases unmatched: 6. CDR3 nucleotide sequence: TGTGCCAGCGGTAAAGGGACTAGCGGGGGCTACGAGCAGTACTTC. Translation gives CASGKGTSGGYEQYF.

This clonotype occurred many times. The chain joins TRBV5-1 to TRBJ1-2; D perhaps matches TRBD1 (5 bases). Germline assignment: CDR1 SGHRS and CDR2 YFSETQ. V was clipped by 2 bases and J by 3 bases, with 11 bases between them. This CDR3 region has 14 residues. In DNA, the CDR3 is TGCGCCAGCAGCTTTGGGGCGTATGACTATGGCTACACCTTC. The encoded protein is CASSFGAYDYGYTF.